The 26 T cell receptor beta chains reported below all come from one sample, sequenced in a study of cytomegalovirus exposure and HLA in healthy donors. Researchers ran the PCR with 60 Vbeta and 13 Jbeta primers. Sequencing used immunoSEQ multiplex PCR; TCRdb keeps in-frame clones, though not all of them. The top ten hold roughly 15% of the sample, which has more than 95,000 clones, around 69% seen once. The material sequenced was PBMCs. Every receptor here comes from a man aged 45 to 65 in good health and CMV-seropositive.

CDR3 region: CASSYSASGSLETQYF. As DNA, the CDR3 is TGTGCCAGCAGTTACTCGGCTAGCGGGAGTCTGGAGACCCAGTACTTC. The gene calls are TRBV6-5 and TRBJ2-5; the match to TRBD2 covers 10 bases. Germline V gene data show CDR1 as MNHEY and CDR2 as SVGAGI. The CDR3 contains 16 residues. The V segment lost 0 bases and the J segment 5 bases; nucleotides outside the gene matches: 6.

The V and J genes are TRBV5-1 and TRBJ2-3; D remains unclear. Germline V gives CDR1 SGHRS, CDR2 YFSETQ. The length of the CDR3 is 12 residues. V was pared by 5 bases and J by 0 bases, with 4 bases between. The CDR3 loop is CASRTSTDTQYF. Here the CDR3 DNA reads TGCGCCAGCAGAACTAGCACAGATACGCAGTATTTT.

The sample holds a few counts of this clone. This chain connects TRBV19 to TRBJ1-2; no definite D call. Germline loops: CDR1 LNHDA, CDR2 SQIVND (reference sequence). The CDR3 runs 13 residues. The V gene lost 6 bases and the J gene lost 0 bases, with 8 bases spanning the gap. The CDR3 sequence: CASSYDTNYGYTF. As DNA, the CDR3 is TGTGCCAGTAGCTACGACACTAACTATGGCTACACCTTC.

The rearrangement links TRBV18 to TRBJ2-7, with TRBD1 matching over 8 bases. V lost 3 bases to trimming and J lost 1 base; unmatched junction nucleotides: 8. This CDR3 spans 16 amino acids. Germline CDR1 and CDR2: KGHSH and LQKENI. In nucleotides, the CDR3 is TGTGCCAGCTCACCGGACAGGGAGGAGAGTTCCTACGAGCAGTACTTC. Protein product: CASSPDREESSYEQYF.

The table lists this clone with a few counts. This chain links TRBV4-1 with TRBJ2-7, with TRBD2 as a possible D gene (5 bases). CDR1 and CDR2 (germline): MGHRA, YSYEKL. Trimming pared 0 bases from V and 4 bases from J, leaving 10 bases between. The CDR3 is made up of 14 amino acids. In DNA form, the CDR3 reads TGCGCCAGCAGCCAAGAATCATGGGAGTACGAGCAGTACTTC. Translated: CASSQESWEYEQYF.

This clone came up once. The junction departs from germline at one end; a sequencing error may be responsible. This chain uses TRBV7-9 with TRBJ1-1; 7 bases fit TRBD1. Per germline, CDR1 SEHNR and CDR2 FQNEAQ (reference sequence). CDR3 size: 16 residues. CDR3 sequence reads: CSSAHPRNTGETEAFF. The CDR3, as DNA: TGTTCCAGCGCCCATCCCCGAAATACAGGGGAAACTGAAGCTTTCTTT.

The chain uses TRBV7-9 and TRBJ2-7, with 8 nucleotides matching TRBD2. Germline CDR1 reads SEHNR; CDR2 reads FQNEAQ (reference sequence). Unmatched junction bases numbered 15, after V lost 2 bases and J lost 0 bases. The CDR3 spans 19 residues. CDR3 DNA: TGTGCCAGCAGCTTAAGACCCCCTACTAGCGGAAGGAGCTCCTACGAGCAGTACTTC. Protein: CASSLRPPTSGRSSYEQYF.

The chain recombines TRBV11-2 with TRBJ2-1; 14 positions agree with TRBD2. In germline, CDR1 is SGHAT, CDR2 FQNNGV. This CDR3 is 18 amino acids long. The J segment lost 2 bases and the V segment lost 4 bases, leaving 7 bases of the junction unmatched. As DNA, the CDR3 is TGTGCCAGCAGCTGGGGACTAGCGGGGGTGCAGACCTACAATGAGCAGTTCTTC. Amino acid sequence: CASSWGLAGVQTYNEQFF.

The chain recombines TRBV5-4 with TRBJ2-7, with a possible D match to TRBD2 (5 bases). V gave up 0 bases and J gave up 2 bases, with 12 bases separating them. The CDR3 sequence is 15 residues long. The germline V gene has CDR1 SGHNT and CDR2 YYREEE (reference sequence). As DNA, the CDR3 is TGTGCCAGCAGCTTGGCCGAGCGGAACCCCTACGAGCAGTACTTC. Its protein is CASSLAERNPYEQYF.

This chain uses TRBV5-1 with TRBJ2-3, with a weak D call TRBD1 (5 bases). V gave up 0 bases and J gave up 6 bases, with 5 bases separating them. CDR1 is SGHRS, CDR2 YFSETQ, per germline. This CDR3 has 12 amino acids. CDR3 in DNA: TGCGCCAGCAGCTTGGAGGGGGATACGCAGTATTTT. Its translation: CASSLEGDTQYF.

The V call is TRBV7-6, the J call TRBJ2-5; D gene unclear. Germline CDR1 reads SGHVS; CDR2 reads FNYEAQ. The ends were cut back, 4 bases at V and 5 bases at J, with 8 bases in the middle. The CDR3 totals 12 residues. In nucleotides, the CDR3 is TGTGCCAGCAGCTCCCCCTCGGAGACCCAGTACTTC. It yields the protein CASSSPSETQYF.

The CDR3 loop reads CASSSVGGTFYGYTF. CDR3 sequence (DNA): TGTGCCAGCAGTAGTGTGGGGGGAACCTTCTATGGCTACACCTTC. The chain has TRBV6-5 and TRBJ1-2, with a tentative D call TRBD1 (5 bases). The ends were cut back, 5 bases at V and 4 bases at J, with 17 bases in the middle. This CDR3 is built from 15 residues. Per germline, CDR1 MNHEY and CDR2 SVGAGI.

V and J are TRBV4-2 and TRBJ1-3, with D tentatively TRBD1 (5 bases). Germline values: CDR1 LGHNA, CDR2 YNFKEQ. The CDR3 totals 15 residues. Trimming stripped 0 bases from V and 3 bases from J, with 9 bases between. The CDR3 here is CASSQDSGNGNTIYF. Written as DNA, the CDR3 is TGTGCCAGCAGCCAAGACTCAGGGAATGGAAACACCATATATTTT.

This clone was seen a handful of times. The V gene is TRBV18, the J gene TRBJ1-5; D not resolved. CDR1 is KGHSH and CDR2 is LQKENI in the germline V gene. V gave up 2 bases and J gave up 0 bases, with 14 bases separating them. This CDR3 has 17 amino acids. CDR3 DNA sequence: TGTGCCAGCTCACCAGATGGCAGGCCATATAGCAATCAGCCCCAGCATTTT. This gives the protein CASSPDGRPYSNQPQHF.

The V and J genes are TRBV2 and TRBJ1-1, with a tentative D call TRBD1 (5 bases). The V gene lost 8 bases and the J gene lost 8 bases, with 15 bases spanning the gap. Germline V gene data show CDR1 as SNHLY and CDR2 as FYNNEI. This CDR3 is 12 amino acids long. As DNA, the CDR3 is TGTGCCAGCTGGGACCCAGCGGGGGAAGCTTTCTTT. Translation gives CASWDPAGEAFF.

V gene TRBV9 combines with J gene TRBJ2-7, with 9 bases matching TRBD2. With V trimmed by 0 bases and J by 5 bases, 6 bases remained unmatched. CDR3 size: 15 residues. CDR1 is SGDLS and CDR2 is YYNGEE in the germline V gene. Written as DNA, the CDR3 is TGTGCCAGCAGCGTAGGGCTAGCGGGGTCCGACGAGCAGTACTTC. It yields the protein CASSVGLAGSDEQYF.

This chain uses TRBV28 with TRBJ1-6; TRBD1 might be the D (6 bases). The CDR3 loop spans 14 amino acids. Trimming left V 6 bases short and J 8 bases short, with 14 bases between. Germline CDR1 reads MDHEN; CDR2 reads SYDVKM. The CDR3: CASSTGQGYSPLHF. In nucleotides, the CDR3 is TGTGCCAGCAGCACCGGTCAGGGGTATTCACCCCTCCACTTT.

DNA of the CDR3: TGCGCCAGCAGCCCCGACAGGGGGAATGAAAAACTGTTTTTT. Translating it yields CASSPDRGNEKLFF. The chain carries TRBV4-1 and TRBJ1-4, with 9 bases matching TRBD1. The CDR3 contains 14 residues. CDR1 is MGHRA and CDR2 is YSYEKL in the germline V gene. Trimming took 4 bases from V and 5 from J; bases not matched to a gene: 2.

This clone is medium-sized. The genes are TRBV4-1 and TRBJ1-3; D perhaps matches TRBD1 (5 bases). Germline V gene lookup returns CDR1 MGHRA and CDR2 YSYEKL. CDR3 length: 16 residues. V lost 4 bases to trimming and J lost 3 bases, with 16 bases between them. Written as DNA, the CDR3 is TGCGCCAGCAGCCCCCCGGGCAGGGAGGTTGGAAACACCATATATTTT. It yields the protein CASSPPGREVGNTIYF.

This clone has a single count. This rearrangement joins TRBV6-5 to TRBJ2-7; TRBD2 agrees at 8 bases. Germline CDR1 is MNHEY and CDR2 is SVGAGI. The CDR3 has 15 residues. Trimming removed 5 bases from V and 0 bases from J; junction bases left unmatched: 6. This chain's CDR3 is CASSLGGGSSYEQYF. CDR3 nucleotides: TGTGCCAGCAGTCTCGGCGGGGGGAGCTCCTACGAGCAGTACTTC.

With regard to this clone: The junction differs from germline at one of its ends, possibly a read error. This sequence joins TRBV6-6 and TRBJ2-1; D may be TRBD2 (6 bases). The CDR3 spans 16 residues. Germline V gene data show CDR1 as MNHNY and CDR2 as SVGAGI (reference sequence). This chain's CDR3 is CANSYSTGSPTDEQFF. CDR3 sequence (DNA): TGTGCCAACAGTTACTCGACCGGGAGCCCCACTGATGAGCAGTTCTTC.

This chain links TRBV27 with TRBJ2-7, with D hard to call. The V end was cut by 2 bases, the J end by 4 bases, with 6 bases between. This CDR3 spans 12 amino acids. The germline V gene encodes CDR1 MNHEY and CDR2 SMNVEV (reference sequence). The CDR3 DNA reads as TGTGCCAGCAGTTTAATCGGTTACGAGCAGTACTTC. Protein product: CASSLIGYEQYF.

This chain connects TRBV11-2 to TRBJ2-5, with 8 bases aligning to TRBD1. The germline V gene encodes CDR1 SGHAT and CDR2 FQNNGV. The junction had 9 bases not matched to a gene; V was cut back by 5 bases and J by 4 bases. The CDR3 totals 15 residues. CDR3 region: CASSRTGFEGETQYF. The DNA of the CDR3 is TGTGCCAGCAGCCGGACAGGGTTCGAAGGAGAGACCCAGTACTTC.

The chain carries TRBV4-1 and TRBJ2-1, with D possibly being TRBD1 (6 bases). CDR3 length: 12 residues. Trimming took 3 bases from V and 8 from J, leaving 8 bases between them. In germline, CDR1 is MGHRA, CDR2 YSYEKL. The CDR3 nucleotides are TGCGCCAGCAGCCATCCAGGGGATGAGCAGTTCTTC. It yields the protein CASSHPGDEQFF.

The count of this clone is one. Its ends do not fully match the called genes, so a read error is possible. The chain carries TRBV7-9 and TRBJ2-7; tentative D call: TRBD2 (7 bases). The CDR3 runs 15 residues. Germline V gives CDR1 SEHNR, CDR2 FQNEAQ (reference sequence). CDR3 sequence reads: CASSLGPPQGGTLCF. DNA for the CDR3: TGTGCCAGCAGCTTAGGGCCCCCACAGGGAGGGACATTGTGCTTC.

This clone was seen a few times. The rearrangement joins TRBV6-1 to TRBJ1-5, with TRBD1 matching over 7 bases. The CDR3 totals 12 residues. V dropped 6 bases and J dropped 8; count of bases not matched to a gene: 4. Germline CDR1 and CDR2: MNHNS and SASEGT. The CDR3 is CASRDRIEPQHF. CDR3 DNA: TGTGCCAGCAGGGACAGGATCGAGCCCCAGCATTTT.